This T cell receptor (beta chain) was retrieved from a study of blood T cell repertoires in COVID-19. Background on the study: Material from acute and convalescent COVID-19 was sourced from the United States, Italy and Spain. The analysed material was cDNA or gDNA that came from T cells, B-cell-depleted T cells, or PBMCs.

Source study methods: For nucleated cells, counts were estimated from reference gene primer amplification. The protocol was immunoSEQ multiplex PCR, while the TCRdb copy is restricted to in-frame clones and leaves out a portion. From that table come the V and J calls and clone size; the DNA was used to work out D and trimming. The sample has more than 95,000 clones, 80% seen once; the top ten hold around 25%. CDR1 is SGDLS and CDR2 is YYNGEE in the germline V gene. The V gene lost 0 bases and the J gene lost 6 bases, with 13 bases spanning the gap. This CDR3 has 15 amino acids. This receptor was identified in a human donor in a cohort sampled during active COVID-19. The V gene is TRBV9, the J gene TRBJ1-3, with a tentative D call TRBD1 (6 bases). The sample was peripheral blood. This CDR3 reads CASSVATGSENTIYF. The CDR3 region has the DNA TGTGCCAGCAGCGTAGCTACAGGGTCGGAAAACACCATATATTTT.